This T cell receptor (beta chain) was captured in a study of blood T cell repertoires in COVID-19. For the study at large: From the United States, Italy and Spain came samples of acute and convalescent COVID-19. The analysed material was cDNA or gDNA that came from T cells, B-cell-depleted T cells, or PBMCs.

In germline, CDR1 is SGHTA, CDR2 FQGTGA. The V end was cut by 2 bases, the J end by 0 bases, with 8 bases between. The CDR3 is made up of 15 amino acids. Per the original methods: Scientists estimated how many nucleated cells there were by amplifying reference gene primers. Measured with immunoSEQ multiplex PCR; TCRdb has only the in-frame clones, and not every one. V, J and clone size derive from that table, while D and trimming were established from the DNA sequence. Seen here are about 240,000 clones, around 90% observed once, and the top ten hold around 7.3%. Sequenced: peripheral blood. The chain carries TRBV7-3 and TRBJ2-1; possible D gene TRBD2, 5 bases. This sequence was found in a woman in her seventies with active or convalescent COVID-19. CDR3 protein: CASSLSRGSYNEQFF. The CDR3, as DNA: TGTGCCAGCAGCTTATCCCGGGGCTCCTACAATGAGCAGTTCTTC.